Below are 4 T cell receptor beta chains sequenced from a single sample in a study of cytomegalovirus exposure and HLA in healthy donors. In the PCR, 60 Vbeta and 13 Jbeta primers were used. Sequencing used immunoSEQ multiplex PCR; TCRdb keeps in-frame clones, though not all of them. The table records about 170,000 clones, roughly four fifths of them present only once. Sequencing was performed on PBMCs. The receptors shown here come from a girl aged 10 to 17 in good health and CMV-seropositive.

V and J are TRBV28 and TRBJ2-3; perhaps TRBD1 as D (6 bases). Germline lookup yields CDR1 MDHEN and CDR2 SYDVKM. Trimming removed 1 base from V and 2 bases from J, with 10 bases in between. The CDR3 length is 15 residues. The CDR3 DNA is TGTGCCAGCAGTTTATTCGGACAGAACACAGATACGCAGTATTTT. It translates to CASSLFGQNTDTQYF.

This chain uses TRBV30 with TRBJ1-5; 11 bases are shared with TRBD1. The J segment lost 4 bases and the V segment lost 2 bases, leaving 4 bases of the junction unmatched. The CDR3 loop spans 15 amino acids. CDR1 GTSNPN and CDR2 SVGIG come from the germline V gene (reference sequence). The DNA for the CDR3 is TGTGCCTGGAGTTGGGGACAGGGGGTGAATCAGCCCCAGCATTTT. Its protein is CAWSWGQGVNQPQHF.

The chain couples TRBV5-1 to TRBJ2-1; TRBD2 agrees at 11 bases. V gave up 4 bases and J gave up 2 bases; unmatched junction bases: 5. CDR1 and CDR2 (germline): SGHRS, YFSETQ. This CDR3 contains 16 residues. Here the CDR3 reads CASSPASGGTYNEQFF. The DNA of the CDR3 is TGCGCCAGCAGCCCCGCTAGCGGGGGGACCTACAATGAGCAGTTCTTC. The full variable domain, rest sourced from reference TRBV5-1 and TRBJ2-1, is KAGVTQTPRYLIKTRGQQVTLSCSPISGHRSVSWYQQTPGQGLQFLFEYFSETQRNKGNFPGRFSGRQFSNSRSEMNVSTLELGDSALYLCASSPASGGTYNEQFFGPGTRLTVL.

The table lists this clone with a few counts. This chain uses TRBV18 with TRBJ2-1; tentatively, D is TRBD1 (6 bases). The CDR3 spans 14 residues. With 6 bases removed from V and 4 bases from J, the gap between germline ends came to 13 bases. From germline, CDR1 is KGHSH and CDR2 LQKENI. CDR3 DNA sequence: TGTGCCAGCTCGCCTCTCGGACAGTACAATGAGCAGTTCTTC. Its translation is CASSPLGQYNEQFF.